The 8 T cell receptor beta chains below all came from one sample that was sequenced in a study of PD-1 blockade in mismatch repair-deficient tumors. Clones were sequenced by immunoSEQ multiplex PCR, and TCRdb holds only the in-frame ones, with some missing. The sample yields 50,000 or so clones, roughly 82% seen once. The input for sequencing was PBMCs, taken before pembrolizumab treatment. The origin of the receptors is an adult with mismatch repair-deficient cancer.

The chain has TRBV6-6 and TRBJ2-7; D not certain. V was clipped by 2 bases and J by 0 bases, with 2 bases between them. Germline V lookup: CDR1 MNHNY, CDR2 SVGAGI (reference sequence). This CDR3 is 12 amino acids long. The CDR3: CASSYASYEQYF. The DNA for the CDR3 is TGTGCCAGCAGTTACGCCTCCTACGAGCAGTACTTC.

The V and J genes are TRBV27 and TRBJ1-1; TRBD1 is a possible D gene (5 bases). The V and J ends lost 0 bases and 6 bases respectively, with 17 bases between them. Germline V gene lookup returns CDR1 MNHEY and CDR2 SMNVEV (reference sequence). CDR3 length equals 16 residues. The CDR3 loop reads CASSLSREGGRAEAFF. The CDR3 bases are TGTGCCAGCAGTTTATCCAGGGAGGGTGGTCGGGCTGAAGCTTTCTTT.

As DNA, the CDR3 is TGTGCCAGCAGCCAAGATTGGCCCCCCATTTCCGAAAACACCATATATTTT. It specifies CASSQDWPPISENTIYF. V gene TRBV4-2 combines with J gene TRBJ1-3; D remains ambiguous. Germline lookup yields CDR1 LGHNA and CDR2 YNFKEQ. The CDR3 spans 17 residues. V lost 0 bases and J lost 6, with 18 bases in between.

This chain uses TRBV7-8 with TRBJ2-1; TRBD2 aligns across 8 bases. Germline CDR1 and CDR2: SGHVS and FQNEAQ. V was pared by 7 bases and J by 6 bases, with 11 bases of the junction left unmatched. CDR3 length equals 15 residues. The CDR3, as DNA: TGTGCCAGCACCCTTAGCGGGAATCCCCCCAATGAGCAGTTCTTC. Protein: CASTLSGNPPNEQFF. Full variable domain (outside the CDR3, taken from reference TRBV7-8 and TRBJ2-1): GAGVSQSPRYKVAKRGQDVALRCDPISGHVSLFWYQQALGQGPEFLTYFQNEAQLDKSGLPSDRFFAERPEGSVSTLKIQRTQQEDSAVYLCASTLSGNPPNEQFFGPGTRLTVL.

Sample share makes this clone medium-sized. V usage is TRBV7-9 and J usage is TRBJ2-1; D gene ambiguous. The length of the CDR3 is 17 residues. Trimming removed 5 bases from V and 1 base from J, with 18 bases in between. Germline CDR1 and CDR2: SEHNR and FQNEAQ (reference sequence). The CDR3 nucleotides are TGTGCCAGCAGCCCCCGACTCGCCCGACGGTCCTACAATGAGCAGTTCTTC. Translation: CASSPRLARRSYNEQFF. Full variable domain (missing parts from reference TRBV7-9 and TRBJ2-1): DTGVSQNPRHKITKRGQNVTFRCDPISEHNRLYWYRQTLGQGPEFLTYFQNEAQLEKSRLLSDRFSAERPKGSFSTLEIQRTEQGDSAMYLCASSPRLARRSYNEQFFGPGTRLTVL.

This chain links TRBV2 with TRBJ1-5; TRBD1 matches 7 bases. The CDR3 runs 14 residues. The trim removed 6 bases at V and 6 bases at J, leaving 8 bases unmatched. CDR1 and CDR2 (germline): SNHLY, FYNNEI. The CDR3 protein is CASRADRASQPQHF. The CDR3 region has the DNA TGTGCCAGCAGGGCCGACAGGGCCAGTCAGCCCCAGCATTTT. The full variable domain, rest sourced from reference TRBV2 and TRBJ1-5, is EPEVTQTPSHQVTQMGQEVILRCVPISNHLYFYWYRQILGQKVEFLVSFYNNEISEKSEIFDDQFSVERPDGSNFTLKIRSTKLEDSAMYFCASRADRASQPQHFGDGTRLSIL.

V gene TRBV19 combines with J gene TRBJ1-3; D remains ambiguous. Germline lookup yields CDR1 LNHDA and CDR2 SQIVND (reference sequence). The CDR3 runs to 16 residues. The ends were cut back, 6 bases at V and 4 bases at J, with 19 bases in the middle. The CDR3 loop is CASSLFGMMGGNTIYF. The CDR3 region has the DNA TGTGCCAGTAGCCTCTTTGGGATGATGGGGGGAAACACCATATATTTT.

The chain combines TRBV5-6 with TRBJ2-3, with D maybe TRBD2 (6 bases). This CDR3 region has 15 residues. The V and J ends lost 6 bases and 4 bases respectively, with 18 bases between them. From germline, CDR1 is SGHDT and CDR2 YYEEEE. The CDR3 DNA is TGTGCCAGCACTCAGGCTAGTGGGGGGTCAGATACGCAGTATTTT. Translation gives CASTQASGGSDTQYF.